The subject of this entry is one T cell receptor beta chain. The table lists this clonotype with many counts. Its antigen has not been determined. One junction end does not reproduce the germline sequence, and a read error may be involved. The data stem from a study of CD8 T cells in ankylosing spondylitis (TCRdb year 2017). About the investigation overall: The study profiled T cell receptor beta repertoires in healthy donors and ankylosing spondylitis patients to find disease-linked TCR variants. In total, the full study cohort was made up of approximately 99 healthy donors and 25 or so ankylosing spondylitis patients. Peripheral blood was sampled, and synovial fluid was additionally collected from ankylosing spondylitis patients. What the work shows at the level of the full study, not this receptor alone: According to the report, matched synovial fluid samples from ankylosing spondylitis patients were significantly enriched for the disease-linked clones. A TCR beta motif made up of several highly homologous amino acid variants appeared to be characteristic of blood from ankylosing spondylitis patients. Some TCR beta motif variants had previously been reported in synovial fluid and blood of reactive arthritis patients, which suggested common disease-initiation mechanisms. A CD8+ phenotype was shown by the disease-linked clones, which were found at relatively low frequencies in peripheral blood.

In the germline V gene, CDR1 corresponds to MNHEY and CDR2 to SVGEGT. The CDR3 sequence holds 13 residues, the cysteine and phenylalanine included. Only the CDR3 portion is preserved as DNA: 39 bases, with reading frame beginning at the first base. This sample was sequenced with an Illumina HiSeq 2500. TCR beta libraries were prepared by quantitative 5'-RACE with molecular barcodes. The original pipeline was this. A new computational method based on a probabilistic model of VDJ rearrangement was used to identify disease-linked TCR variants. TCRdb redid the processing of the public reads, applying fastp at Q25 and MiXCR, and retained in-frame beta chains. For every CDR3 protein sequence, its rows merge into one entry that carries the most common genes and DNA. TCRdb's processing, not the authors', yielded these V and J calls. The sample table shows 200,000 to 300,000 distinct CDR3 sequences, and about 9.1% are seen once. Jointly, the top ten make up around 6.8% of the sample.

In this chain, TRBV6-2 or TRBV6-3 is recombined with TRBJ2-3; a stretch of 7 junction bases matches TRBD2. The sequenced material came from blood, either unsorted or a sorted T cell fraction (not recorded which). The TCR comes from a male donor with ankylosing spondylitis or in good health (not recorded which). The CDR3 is CAGSGTSTDTQYF. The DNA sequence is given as TGTGCCGGCAGCGGGACTAGCACAGATACGCAGTATTTT.